These T cell receptor beta chains were read from a single sample in a study of CD8 T cells in Susac syndrome. TCRdb re-called the immunoSEQ multiplex PCR reads through MiXCR, storing one row per CDR3 protein. The sample holds 250,000 to 350,000 distinct CDR3 sequences, 92% seen once. The sequenced sample consisted of CD4+ T cells from PBMCs. The receptors derive from a human donor with multiple sclerosis. The CDR3 runs from the conserved cysteine through the conserved F or W. The D gene is left open where the match is weak.

TRBV9	TRBJ2-1	-	CASSVGQPWTRYNEQFF
TRBV30	TRBJ2-1	-	CAWSRTSLGNEQFF
TRBV20-1	TRBJ2-3	TRBD2	CSATDHSRGGTDTQYF
TRBV18	TRBJ1-2	-	CASSLDKDYGYTF
TRBV5-5	TRBJ1-6	-	CASSELRRGDSPLHF
TRBV7-9	TRBJ2-3	TRBD2	CASSLAQGTSGYLTDTQYF
TRBV10-3	TRBJ2-1	TRBD2	CAISRVAGSSYNEQFF
TRBV7-9	TRBJ2-5	TRBD2	CASSLSSGSETQYF
TRBV20-1	TRBJ2-1	TRBD2	CSAYSGGARGEQFF
TRBV6-1	TRBJ2-5	-	CASSEAWRVWTQYF
TRBV7-3	TRBJ1-1	-	CASSLSAELTEAFF
TRBV12-3/TRBV12-4	TRBJ1-1	-	CASAGGVMNTEAFF
TRBV7-9	TRBJ2-5	TRBD1	CATRTTGEDGTQYF